The clone carrying this T cell receptor (beta chain) was counted a few times. Original analysis: Cell counts per sample came from amplifying reference gene primers. Generated by immunoSEQ multiplex PCR, the TCRdb table keeps only in-frame clones and is missing some. V and J calls and clone size are copied from that table; D and trimming were computed from the DNA. The table records more than 150,000 clones, 75% to 90% of them present only once. The data were obtained in a study of blood T cell repertoires in COVID-19. Study summary: Acute-phase and convalescent COVID-19 samples originated in the United States, Italy and Spain. PBMCs, B-cell-depleted T cells, or T cells were the source of the cDNA or gDNA that made up the material.

V gave up 4 bases and J gave up 3 bases; unmatched junction bases: 15. The germline CDR1 and CDR2 sequences are MNHEY and SMNVEV (reference sequence). The CDR3 has 18 residues. The chain is built from TRBV27 and TRBJ2-5; 9 bases agree with TRBD1. Sequencing was carried out using peripheral blood. This receptor was taken from a middle-aged woman with acute or convalescent COVID-19. CDR3 bases: TGTGCCAGCAGTTCCTCCCCGGGACAGGGTCCCTTTGAAGAGACCCAGTACTTC. This gives the protein CASSSSPGQGPFEETQYF.